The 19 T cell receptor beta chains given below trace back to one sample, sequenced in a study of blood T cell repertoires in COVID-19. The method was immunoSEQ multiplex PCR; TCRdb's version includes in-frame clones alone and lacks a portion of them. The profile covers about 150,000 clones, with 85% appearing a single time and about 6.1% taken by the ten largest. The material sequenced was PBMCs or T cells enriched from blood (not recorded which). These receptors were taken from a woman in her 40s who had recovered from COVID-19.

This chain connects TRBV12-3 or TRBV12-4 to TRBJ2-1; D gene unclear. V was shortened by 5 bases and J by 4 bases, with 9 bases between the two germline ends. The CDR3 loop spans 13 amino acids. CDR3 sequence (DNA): TGTGCCAGCAGTCTGGGCCCTTACAATGAGCAGTTCTTC. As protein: CASSLGPYNEQFF.

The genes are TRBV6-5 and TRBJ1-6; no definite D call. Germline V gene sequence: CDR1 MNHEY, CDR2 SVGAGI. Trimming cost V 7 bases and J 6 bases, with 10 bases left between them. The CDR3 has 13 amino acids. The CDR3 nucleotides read TGTGCCAGCACGAGGGAAAGTAATTCACCCCTCCACTTT. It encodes CASTRESNSPLHF.

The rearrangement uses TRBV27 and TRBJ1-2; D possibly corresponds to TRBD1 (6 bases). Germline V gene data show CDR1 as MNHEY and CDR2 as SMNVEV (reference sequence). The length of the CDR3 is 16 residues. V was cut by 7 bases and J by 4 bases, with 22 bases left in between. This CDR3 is CASTGIIGGHGYGYTF. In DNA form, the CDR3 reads TGTGCCAGCACGGGCATCATCGGGGGGCACGGCTATGGCTACACCTTC.

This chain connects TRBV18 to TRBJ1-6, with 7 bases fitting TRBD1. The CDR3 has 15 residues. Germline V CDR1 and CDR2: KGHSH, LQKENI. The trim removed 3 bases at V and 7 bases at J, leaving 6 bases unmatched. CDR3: CASSPGDSRNSPLHF. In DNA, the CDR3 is TGTGCCAGCTCACCTGGGGACAGTCGGAATTCACCCCTCCACTTT.

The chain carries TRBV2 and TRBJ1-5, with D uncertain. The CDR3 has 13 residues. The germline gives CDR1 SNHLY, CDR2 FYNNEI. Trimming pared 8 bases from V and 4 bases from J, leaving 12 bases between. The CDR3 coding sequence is TGTGCCAGCTCAAACAGAGGGAATCAGCCCCAGCATTTT. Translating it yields CASSNRGNQPQHF.

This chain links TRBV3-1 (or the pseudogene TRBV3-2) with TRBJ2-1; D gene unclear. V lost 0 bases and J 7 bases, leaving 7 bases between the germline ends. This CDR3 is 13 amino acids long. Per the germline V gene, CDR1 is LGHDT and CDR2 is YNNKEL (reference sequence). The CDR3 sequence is CASSQETRNEQFF. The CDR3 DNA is TGTGCCAGCAGCCAAGAGACGAGGAATGAGCAGTTCTTC.

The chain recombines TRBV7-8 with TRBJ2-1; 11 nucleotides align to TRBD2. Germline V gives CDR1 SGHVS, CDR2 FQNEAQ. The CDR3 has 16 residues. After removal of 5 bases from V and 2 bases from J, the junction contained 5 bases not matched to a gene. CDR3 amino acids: CASSRTSGSPYNEQFF. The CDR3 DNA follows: TGTGCCAGCAGCCGGACTAGCGGGTCCCCCTACAATGAGCAGTTCTTC. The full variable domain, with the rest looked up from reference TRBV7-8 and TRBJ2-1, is GAGVSQSPRYKVAKRGQDVALRCDPISGHVSLFWYQQALGQGPEFLTYFQNEAQLDKSGLPSDRFFAERPEGSVSTLKIQRTQQEDSAVYLCASSRTSGSPYNEQFFGPGTRLTVL.

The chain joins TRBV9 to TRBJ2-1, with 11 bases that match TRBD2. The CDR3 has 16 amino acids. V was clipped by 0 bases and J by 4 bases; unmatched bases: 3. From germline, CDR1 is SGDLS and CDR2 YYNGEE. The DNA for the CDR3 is TGTGCCAGCAGCGTAGGACTAGCGGGAAAATACAATGAGCAGTTCTTC. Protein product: CASSVGLAGKYNEQFF.

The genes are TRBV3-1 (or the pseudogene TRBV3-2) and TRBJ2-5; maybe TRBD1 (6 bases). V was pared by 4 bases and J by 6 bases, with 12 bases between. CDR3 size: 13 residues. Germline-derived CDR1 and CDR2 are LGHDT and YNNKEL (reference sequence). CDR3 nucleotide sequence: TGTGCCAGCAGCCCGACAGGTGATAAGACCCAGTACTTC. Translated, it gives CASSPTGDKTQYF.

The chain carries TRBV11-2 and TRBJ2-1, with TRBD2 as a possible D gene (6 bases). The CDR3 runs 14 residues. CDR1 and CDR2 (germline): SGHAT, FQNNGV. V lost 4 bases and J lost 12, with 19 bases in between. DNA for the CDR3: TGTGCCAGCAGCTACCCGGGACTGCCCACCGGGCAGTTCTTC. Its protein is CASSYPGLPTGQFF.

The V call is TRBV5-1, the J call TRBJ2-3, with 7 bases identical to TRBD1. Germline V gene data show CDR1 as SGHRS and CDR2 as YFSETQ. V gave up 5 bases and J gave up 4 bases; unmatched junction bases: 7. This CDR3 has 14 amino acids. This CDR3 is CASRVTGTADTQYF. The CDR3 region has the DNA TGCGCCAGCAGGGTGACCGGGACAGCAGATACGCAGTATTTT.

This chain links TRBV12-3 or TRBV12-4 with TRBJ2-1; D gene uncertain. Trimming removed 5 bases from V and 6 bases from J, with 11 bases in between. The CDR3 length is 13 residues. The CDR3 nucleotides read TGTGCCAGCAGTCCCCCTCCGCGCAATGAGCAGTTCTTC. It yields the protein CASSPPPRNEQFF.

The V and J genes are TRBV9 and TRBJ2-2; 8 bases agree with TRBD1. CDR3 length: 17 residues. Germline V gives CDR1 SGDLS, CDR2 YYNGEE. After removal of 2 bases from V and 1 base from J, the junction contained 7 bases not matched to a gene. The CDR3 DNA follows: TGTGCCAGCAGCGTTCCCTCCGGACAGGGGAACACCGGGGAGCTGTTTTTT. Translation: CASSVPSGQGNTGELFF.

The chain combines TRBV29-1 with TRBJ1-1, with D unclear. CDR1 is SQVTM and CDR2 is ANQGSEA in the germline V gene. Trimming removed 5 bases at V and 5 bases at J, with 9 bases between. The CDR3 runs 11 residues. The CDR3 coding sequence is TGCAGCGTTCTTTTCGCGACTGAAGCTTTCTTT. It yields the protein CSVLFATEAFF. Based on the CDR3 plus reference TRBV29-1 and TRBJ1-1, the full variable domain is SAVISQKPSRDICQRGTSLTIQCQVDSQVTMMFWYRQQPGQSLTLIATANQGSEATYESGFVIDKFPISRPNLTFSTLTVSNMSPEDSSIYLCSVLFATEAFFGQGTRLTVV.

The CDR3, as DNA: TGCGCCAGCAGTGACTTTCCCGGGGGTGGTGAAAAACTGTTTTTT. It encodes CASSDFPGGGEKLFF. The genes are TRBV10-2 and TRBJ1-4, with D possibly being TRBD1 (5 bases). The germline CDR1 and CDR2 sequences are WSHSY and SAAADI. Trimming stripped 3 bases from V and 7 bases from J, with 15 bases between. CDR3 length: 15 amino acids.

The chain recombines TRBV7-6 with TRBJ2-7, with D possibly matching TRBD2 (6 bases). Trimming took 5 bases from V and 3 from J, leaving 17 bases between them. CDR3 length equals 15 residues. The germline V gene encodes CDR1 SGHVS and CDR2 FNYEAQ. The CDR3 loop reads CASSLEGRAGYEQYF. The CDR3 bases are TGTGCCAGCAGCCTGGAGGGCAGGGCGGGCTACGAGCAGTACTTC.

The DNA of the CDR3 is TGCGCCAGCAGCTCATCCCTAGCGGGAATAACCTACGAGCAGTACTTC. It is translated as CASSSSLAGITYEQYF. The chain has TRBV5-1 and TRBJ2-7, with TRBD2 matching over 9 bases. With V trimmed by 3 bases and J by 2 bases, 9 bases remained unmatched. Looked up from germline, CDR1 is SGHRS and CDR2 is YFSETQ. The CDR3 is 16 amino acids. The full variable domain, completed using reference TRBV5-1 and TRBJ2-7, is KAGVTQTPRYLIKTRGQQVTLSCSPISGHRSVSWYQQTPGQGLQFLFEYFSETQRNKGNFPGRFSGRQFSNSRSEMNVSTLELGDSALYLCASSSSLAGITYEQYFGPGTRLTVT.

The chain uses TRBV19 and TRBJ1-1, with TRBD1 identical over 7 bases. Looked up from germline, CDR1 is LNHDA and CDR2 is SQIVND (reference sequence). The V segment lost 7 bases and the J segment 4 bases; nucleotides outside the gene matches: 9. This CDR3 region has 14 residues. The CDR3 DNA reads TGTGCCAGTACACCTCAGGGGGTTACCACTGAAGCTTTCTTT. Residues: CASTPQGVTTEAFF.

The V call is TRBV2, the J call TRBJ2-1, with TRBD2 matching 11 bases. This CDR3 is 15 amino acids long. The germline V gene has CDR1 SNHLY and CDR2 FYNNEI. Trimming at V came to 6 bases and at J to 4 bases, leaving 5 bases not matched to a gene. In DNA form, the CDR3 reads TGTGCCAGCAGAGCGACTAGCGGGGCTTACAATGAGCAGTTCTTC. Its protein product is CASRATSGAYNEQFF.